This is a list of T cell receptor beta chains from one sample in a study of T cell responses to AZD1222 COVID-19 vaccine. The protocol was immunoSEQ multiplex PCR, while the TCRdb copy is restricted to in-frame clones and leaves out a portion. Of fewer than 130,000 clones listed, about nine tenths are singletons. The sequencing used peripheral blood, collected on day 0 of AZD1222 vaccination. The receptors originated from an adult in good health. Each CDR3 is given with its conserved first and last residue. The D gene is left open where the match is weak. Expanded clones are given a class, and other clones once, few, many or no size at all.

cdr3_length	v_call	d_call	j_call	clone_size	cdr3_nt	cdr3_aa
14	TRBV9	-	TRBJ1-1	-	TGTGCCAGCAGCGTAAGTGTAACCCACACTGAAGCTTTCTTT	CASSVSVTHTEAFF
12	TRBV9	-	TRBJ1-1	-	TGTGCCAGCAGCCCAGCAGAAATTGAAGCTTTCTTT	CASSPAEIEAFF
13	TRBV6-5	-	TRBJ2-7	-	TGTGCCAGCAGCCCCGGGCTCTCCTACGAGCAGTACTTC	CASSPGLSYEQYF
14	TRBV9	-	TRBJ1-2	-	TGTGCCAGCAGCGGACAGATGCCTAACTATGGCTACACCTTC	CASSGQMPNYGYTF
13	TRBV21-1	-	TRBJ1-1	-	TGTGCCAGCAGGATGAGGGGGCCCACTGAAGCTTTCTTT	CASRMRGPTEAFF
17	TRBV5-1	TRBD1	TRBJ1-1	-	TGCGCCAGCAGCTTGTCCCCGGACAGGGCATACAACACTGAAGCTTTCTTT	CASSLSPDRAYNTEAFF
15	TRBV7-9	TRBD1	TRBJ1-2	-	TGTGCCAGCAGCGAAACTATGGGGACAGATTATGGCTACACCTTC	CASSETMGTDYGYTF
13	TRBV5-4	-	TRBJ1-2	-	TGTGCCAGCAGCTCCCCCGGGGACTATGGCTACACCTTC	CASSSPGDYGYTF
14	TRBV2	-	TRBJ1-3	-	TGTGCCAGCAGTGATCCCAGCTCTGGAAACACCATATATTTT	CASSDPSSGNTIYF
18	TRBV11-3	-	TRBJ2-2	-	TGTGCCAGCAGCTTAGATCATAGGGGGGAACTCTCCACCGGGGAGCTGTTTTTT	CASSLDHRGELSTGELFF
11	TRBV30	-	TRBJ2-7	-	TGTGCCTGGAGTGCATCGGCCGAGCAGTACTTC	CAWSASAEQYF
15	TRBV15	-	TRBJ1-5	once	TGTGCCACCAGCAGAGATCAAGGGAACAATCAGCCCCAGCATTTT	CATSRDQGNNQPQHF
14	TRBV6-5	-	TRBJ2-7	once	TGTGCCAGCAAAAAGGGGTTCAGCTCCTACGAGCAGTACTTC	CASKKGFSSYEQYF
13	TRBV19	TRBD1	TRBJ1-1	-	TGTGCCACCGCCAGGGGGACGAACACTGAAGCTTTCTTT	CATARGTNTEAFF
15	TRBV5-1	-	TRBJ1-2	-	TGCGCCAGCAGCTTAGATAACAGCCGAATCTATGGCTACACCTTC	CASSLDNSRIYGYTF
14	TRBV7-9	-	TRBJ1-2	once	TGTGCCAGCAGCGGAGGGGGAGAATTCTATGGCTACACCTTC	CASSGGGEFYGYTF
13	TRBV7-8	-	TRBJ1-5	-	TGTGCCAGCAGCTTAGACAGGGCCCAGCCCCAGCATTTT	CASSLDRAQPQHF
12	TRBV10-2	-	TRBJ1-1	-	TGCGCCAGCAGTGTGATGAACACTGAAGCTTTCTTT	CASSVMNTEAFF
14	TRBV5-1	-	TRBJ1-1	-	TGCGCCAGCAGTAGGTCGACAGTCAACACTGAAGCTTTCTTT	CASSRSTVNTEAFF
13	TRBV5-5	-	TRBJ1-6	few	TGTGCCAGCAGCTTGGACTCTAATTCACCCCTCCACTTT	CASSLDSNSPLHF
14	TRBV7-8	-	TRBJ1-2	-	TGTGCCAGCAGCGAGGAGGCGGAGAACTATGGCTACACCTTC	CASSEEAENYGYTF
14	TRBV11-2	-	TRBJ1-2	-	TGTGCCAGCAGCCCACCCGGGTCCCCAGATGGCTACACCTTC	CASSPPGSPDGYTF
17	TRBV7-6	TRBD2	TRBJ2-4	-	TGTGCCAGCAGCTTCGGCGGGGGAAGGTCTGTCAAAAACATTCAGTACTTC	CASSFGGGRSVKNIQYF
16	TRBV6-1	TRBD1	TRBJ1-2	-	TGTGCCAGCAGTGAAGTGGGCAGGGGGACTGGCTATGGCTACACCTTC	CASSEVGRGTGYGYTF
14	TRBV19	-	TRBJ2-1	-	TGTGCCAGTAGGCCAGGCGGGATCTACAATGAGCAGTTCTTC	CASRPGGIYNEQFF
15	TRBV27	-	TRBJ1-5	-	TGTGCCAGCAGAGGTGGATTGTATAGCAATCAGCCCCAGCATTTT	CASRGGLYSNQPQHF
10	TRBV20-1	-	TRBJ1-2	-	TGCAGTGCTAGAGGGGACAGCTACACCTTC	CSARGDSYTF
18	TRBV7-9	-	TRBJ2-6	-	TGTGCCAGCAGCCCCGCCCTGGACAGCTACTCTGGGGCCAACGTCCTGACTTTC	CASSPALDSYSGANVLTF
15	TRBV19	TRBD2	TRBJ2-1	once	TGTGCCAGTAGTATTTTCCCAGCGGGAGGAAATGAGCAGTTCTTC	CASSIFPAGGNEQFF
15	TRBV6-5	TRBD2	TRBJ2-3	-	TGTGCCAGCAGTTCAGCGGGGGGGCCTAAAGATACGCAGTATTTT	CASSSAGGPKDTQYF
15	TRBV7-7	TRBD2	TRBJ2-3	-	TGTGCCAGCAGCCGAGCCGGGAGGGAGACAGATACGCAGTATTTT	CASSRAGRETDTQYF
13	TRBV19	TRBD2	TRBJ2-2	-	TGTGCCTCTTTTCCACGGGGGGACGGGGAGCTGTTTTTT	CASFPRGDGELFF
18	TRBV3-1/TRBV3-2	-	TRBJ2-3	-	TGTGCCAGCAGCCCGTACCGACTAGGATCGGCCCAGACAGATACGCAGTATTTT	CASSPYRLGSAQTDTQYF
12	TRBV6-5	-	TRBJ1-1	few	TGTGCCAGCAGTCCCCGGGGGGATGAAGCTTTCTTT	CASSPRGDEAFF
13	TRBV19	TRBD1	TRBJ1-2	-	TGTGCCAGCGGACAGGGGGCGCCGGATGGCTACACCTTC	CASGQGAPDGYTF
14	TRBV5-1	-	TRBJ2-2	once	TGCGCCAGCCGTACAGGGTCGAACACCGGGGAGCTGTTTTTT	CASRTGSNTGELFF
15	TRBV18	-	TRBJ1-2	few	TGTGCCAGCTCACCACCGGGGCCGCCTAACTATGGCTACACCTTC	CASSPPGPPNYGYTF
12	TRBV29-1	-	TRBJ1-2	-	TGCAGCGTTGAAGATACGGGGGGCGGCTACACCTTC	CSVEDTGGGYTF
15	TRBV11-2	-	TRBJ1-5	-	TGTGCCAGCAGCTTAAGGGCCGGCTACAATCAGCCCCAGCATTTT	CASSLRAGYNQPQHF
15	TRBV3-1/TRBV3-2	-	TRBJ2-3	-	TGTGCCAGCAGCCAAGCGCACAGCCCGCAGTATACGCAGTATTTT	CASSQAHSPQYTQYF
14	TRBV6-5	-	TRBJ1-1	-	TGTGCCAGCAGCGCGCGGGAGGGGAACACTGAAGCTTTCTTT	CASSAREGNTEAFF
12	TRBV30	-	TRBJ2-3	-	TGTGCCTGGAGTTACCAGGGAGATACGCAGTATTTT	CAWSYQGDTQYF
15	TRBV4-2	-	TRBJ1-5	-	TGTGCCAGCAGCCAATCCCTCAGCGGCAATCAGCCCCAGCATTTT	CASSQSLSGNQPQHF
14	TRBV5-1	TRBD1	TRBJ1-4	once	TGCGCCAGTAACCCCGGGACAGGGGGCGAAAAACTGTTTTTT	CASNPGTGGEKLFF
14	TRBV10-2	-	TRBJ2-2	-	TGCGCCAGCAGTGATACTACATTATCCGGGGAGCTGTTTTTT	CASSDTTLSGELFF
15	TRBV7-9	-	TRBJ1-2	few	TGTGCCAGCAGCTGGCAGGGCAGAAGTTCCTATGGCTACACCTTC	CASSWQGRSSYGYTF
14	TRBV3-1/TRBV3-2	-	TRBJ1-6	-	TGTGCCAGCAGCCCCGCCAGGAAAAATTCACCCCTCCACTTT	CASSPARKNSPLHF
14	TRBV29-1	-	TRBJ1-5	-	TGCAGCGTTGTGTTTGGGACATTGAATCAGCCCCAGCATTTT	CSVVFGTLNQPQHF
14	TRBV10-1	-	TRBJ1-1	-	TGCGCCAGCAGTGAGTCGTTACCTAACACTGAAGCTTTCTTT	CASSESLPNTEAFF